This TCR beta chain came from a study of blood T cell repertoires in COVID-19. As for the study in general: Sites in the United States, Italy and Spain provided acute and convalescent COVID-19 samples. T cells, B-cell-depleted T cells, or PBMCs supplied cDNA or gDNA.

Authors' analysis steps: The assay estimated nucleated cells by amplifying reference gene primers. Generated by immunoSEQ multiplex PCR, the TCRdb table keeps only in-frame clones and is missing some. Clonal size and the V and J genes are those of that table, whereas D and trimming came from the DNA. The sample has about 170,000 clones; around 86% are singletons. The sample consisted of peripheral blood. The TCR comes from a woman aged 80 or older in a cohort sampled during active or convalescent COVID-19.

Written as DNA, the CDR3 is TGCGCCAGCAGCTTGGGGCAGGGGATAAACACTGAAGCTTTCTTT. Residues: CASSLGQGINTEAFF. The chain has TRBV5-1 and TRBJ1-1; tentative D call: TRBD1 (6 bases). V lost 0 bases, J lost 2 bases, and 11 bases lay in between. Germline-derived CDR1 and CDR2 are SGHRS and YFSETQ. This CDR3 has 15 residues.